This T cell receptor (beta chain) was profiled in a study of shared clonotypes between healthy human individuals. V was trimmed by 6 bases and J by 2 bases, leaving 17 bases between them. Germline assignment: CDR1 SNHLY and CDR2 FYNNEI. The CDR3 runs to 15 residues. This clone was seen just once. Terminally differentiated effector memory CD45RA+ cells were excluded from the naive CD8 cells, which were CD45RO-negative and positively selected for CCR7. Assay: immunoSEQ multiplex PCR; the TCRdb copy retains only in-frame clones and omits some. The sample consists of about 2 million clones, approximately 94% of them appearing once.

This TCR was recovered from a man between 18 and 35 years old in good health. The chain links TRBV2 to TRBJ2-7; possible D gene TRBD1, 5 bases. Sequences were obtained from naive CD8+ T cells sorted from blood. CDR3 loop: CASRPPGQGAYEQYF. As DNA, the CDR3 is TGTGCCAGCAGGCCGCCGGGCCAAGGGGCCTACGAGCAGTACTTC.